Following are 24 T cell receptor beta chains from one sample sequenced in a study of shared clonotypes between healthy human individuals. The protocol was immunoSEQ multiplex PCR, while the TCRdb copy is restricted to in-frame clones and leaves out a portion. The sample holds roughly 2,000,000 clones, around 95% seen once. Naive CD8 cells were CD45RO-negative, positively selected for CCR7, excluding terminally differentiated effector memory CD45RA+ cells. The sequencing sample was made of naive CD8+ T cells from PBMCs. The source is a man aged 18 to 29 in good health. Some clones in this sample may be carry-over from other donors' samples.

Notes on this clone: The identical CDR3 is also encoded by other nucleotide sequences in the sample. J is TRBJ2-7 and V is TRBV27, with D tentatively TRBD2 (6 bases). Germline CDR1 reads MNHEY; CDR2 reads SMNVEV (reference sequence). Trimming took off 7 bases at V and 2 bases at J, with 12 bases between the two ends. CDR3 length equals 13 residues. DNA for the CDR3: TGTGCCAGCACCGGTGGGGGGACCTACGAGCAGTACTTC. It codes for CASTGGGTYEQYF.

The chain recombines TRBV5-1 with TRBJ2-5; D perhaps matches TRBD1 (7 bases). Germline CDR1 SGHRS, CDR2 YFSETQ. Trimming shortened V by 7 bases and J by 1 base, and 11 bases separated the two germline ends. The CDR3 has 13 amino acids. Here the CDR3 DNA reads TGCGCCAGCGGCGGGACAGTCCAAGAGACCCAGTACTTC. It codes for CASGGTVQETQYF.

This rearrangement joins TRBV6-1 to TRBJ1-5, with TRBD1 matching 7 bases. Germline CDR1 is MNHNS and CDR2 is SASEGT. V was clipped by 4 bases and J by 2 bases; unmatched bases: 11. The CDR3 length is 17 residues. The CDR3 sequence: CASSANRGPAGNQPQHF. In DNA, the CDR3 is TGTGCCAGCAGTGCGAACAGGGGTCCGGCAGGCAATCAGCCCCAGCATTTT.

V usage is TRBV6-5 and J usage is TRBJ2-1; 7 bases are a match to TRBD1. The germline CDR1 and CDR2 sequences are MNHEY and SVGAGI. V was clipped by 4 bases and J by 3 bases; unmatched bases: 9. The CDR3 is made up of 16 amino acids. CDR3 residues: CASSSGSTGVYNEQFF. The CDR3, as DNA: TGTGCCAGCAGTTCGGGGAGCACAGGGGTCTACAATGAGCAGTTCTTC.

This clone was detected only once. The J gene is TRBJ1-6, the V gene TRBV6-6, with TRBD1 matching 7 bases. V gave up 6 bases and J gave up 7 bases; unmatched junction bases: 9. This CDR3 comprises 15 residues. Germline V gene sequence: CDR1 MNHNY, CDR2 SVGAGI (reference sequence). The CDR3 DNA follows: TGTGCCAGCAGGGAGGAGAGGGGGCAAAATTCACCCCTCCACTTT. This encodes CASREERGQNSPLHF.

This CDR3 is CASSLFPGTVDGANVLTF. CDR3 bases: TGTGCCAGCAGCTTGTTCCCGGGAACAGTGGATGGGGCCAACGTCCTGACTTTC. The J gene is TRBJ2-6, the V gene TRBV5-4, with TRBD2 as a possible D gene (5 bases). The V end lost 1 base, the J end lost 3 bases, and 17 bases lay between the germline ends. This CDR3 is 18 amino acids long. Per the germline V gene, CDR1 is SGHNT and CDR2 is YYREEE (reference sequence).

On this clone: Other DNA sequences in this sample translate to the same CDR3. The J gene is TRBJ2-7, the V gene TRBV9; tentatively, D is TRBD2 (6 bases). Germline V gene data show CDR1 as SGDLS and CDR2 as YYNGEE. The CDR3 consists of 14 residues. The V end lost 2 bases, the J end lost 3 bases, and 12 bases lay between the germline ends. CDR3 coding DNA: TGTGCCAGCAGCGTGGGGGGAGGCGGCTACGAGCAGTACTTC. This sequence encodes CASSVGGGGYEQYF.

This chain uses TRBV6-5 with TRBJ2-2, with TRBD1 matching 8 bases. The CDR3 totals 15 residues. Trimming at V came to 5 bases and at J to 0 bases, leaving 2 bases not matched to a gene. The V gene's germline CDR1 is MNHEY and CDR2 SVGAGI. The CDR3 bases are TGTGCCAGCAGTACGGGACAGGCGAACACCGGGGAGCTGTTTTTT. As protein: CASSTGQANTGELFF.

The chain couples TRBV28 to TRBJ2-7, with no clear D. With 6 bases removed from V and 5 bases from J, the gap between germline ends came to 8 bases. CDR3 length: 11 amino acids. Looked up from germline, CDR1 is MDHEN and CDR2 is SYDVKM. CDR3 DNA: TGTGCCAGCAGCCGTACCCACGAGCAGTACTTC. The encoded protein is CASSRTHEQYF.

This clone has a single count. The genes are TRBV30 and TRBJ2-1; D is unclear. Between the trimmed V and J ends, which lost 0 bases and 4 bases, there was a span of 7 bases. CDR3 size: 13 residues. Germline values: CDR1 GTSNPN, CDR2 SVGIG (reference sequence). The CDR3 spells CAWSVTPYNEQFF. The DNA for the CDR3 is TGTGCCTGGAGTGTGACACCTTACAATGAGCAGTTCTTC.

This sequence joins TRBV7-9 and TRBJ2-7; D unresolved. The CDR3 sequence is 12 residues long. Trimming cost V 4 bases and J 3 bases, with 7 bases left between them. CDR1 is SEHNR and CDR2 is FQNEAQ in the germline V gene (reference sequence). The CDR3 reads CASSSPLYEQYF. CDR3 DNA: TGTGCCAGCAGCTCCCCCCTCTACGAGCAGTACTTC.

There are a few counts of this clone. The chain joins TRBV27 to TRBJ1-5; D is possibly TRBD1 (6 bases). Germline V gene lookup returns CDR1 MNHEY and CDR2 SMNVEV (reference sequence). CDR3 length: 12 amino acids. V lost 5 bases and J 6 bases, leaving 8 bases between the germline ends. CDR3 sequence (DNA): TGTGCCAGCAGTATCAGGGGTCAGCCCCAGCATTTT. As protein: CASSIRGQPQHF.

This rearrangement joins TRBV9 to TRBJ1-3; 7 bases are shared with TRBD1. Per germline, CDR1 SGDLS and CDR2 YYNGEE. The CDR3 is 17 residues long. Trimming removed 3 bases from V and 2 bases from J; junction bases left unmatched: 11. CDR3 loop: CASSGIPTGSTGNTIYF. The CDR3 nucleotides are TGTGCCAGCAGCGGAATACCGACAGGGTCCACTGGAAACACCATATATTTT.

The V call is TRBV10-3, the J call TRBJ2-1; D might be TRBD1 or TRBD2, each matching 5 bases. The germline V gene has CDR1 ENHRY and CDR2 SYGVKD. This CDR3 spans 14 amino acids. With 10 bases removed from V and 7 bases from J, the gap between germline ends came to 20 bases. The CDR3 region has the DNA TGTGCCACCAACCGGGACGGCCCTAGGAATGAGCAGTTCTTC. This translates into CATNRDGPRNEQFF.

The CDR3 here is CASRGREGRWYF. The CDR3 DNA follows: TGTGCCAGCAGGGGGCGGGAGGGCCGGTGGTATTTT. The chain has TRBV6-4 and TRBJ2-3, with 9 bases identical to TRBD2. The trim removed 6 bases at V and 14 bases at J, leaving 9 bases unmatched. Germline-derived CDR1 and CDR2 are MRHNA and SNTAGT. The CDR3 runs to 12 residues.

The chain uses TRBV9 and TRBJ1-2, with TRBD1 as a possible D gene (5 bases). In germline, CDR1 is SGDLS, CDR2 YYNGEE. V was pared by 0 bases and J by 3 bases, with 12 bases between. The CDR3 totals 15 residues. DNA for the CDR3: TGTGCCAGCAGCGTAGCTGGGGACCCCTACTATGGCTACACCTTC. This gives the protein CASSVAGDPYYGYTF.

V usage is TRBV27 and J usage is TRBJ2-1; 10 bases fit TRBD2. The trim removed 5 bases at V and 4 bases at J, leaving 5 bases unmatched. Germline lookup yields CDR1 MNHEY and CDR2 SMNVEV (reference sequence). The CDR3 consists of 15 residues. DNA of the CDR3: TGTGCCAGCAGTGTAGCGGGAGGACTTTACAATGAGCAGTTCTTC. Protein product: CASSVAGGLYNEQFF.

The chain links TRBV28 to TRBJ1-2; D gene uncertain. Germline CDR1 MDHEN, CDR2 SYDVKM. Trimming cost V 1 base and J 2 bases, with 5 bases left between them. The CDR3 consists of 13 residues. The CDR3 region has the DNA TGTGCCAGCAGTTTATCACGAAACTATGGCTACACCTTC. Amino acid sequence: CASSLSRNYGYTF.

This clone was detected once. J is TRBJ1-1 and V is TRBV28, with D unresolved. V was clipped by 2 bases and J by 1 base, with 17 bases between them. Germline V gene lookup returns CDR1 MDHEN and CDR2 SYDVKM. CDR3 size: 17 residues. Written as DNA, the CDR3 is TGTGCCAGCAGTTTAACCCCTCGACTTCTCCCGAACACTGAAGCTTTCTTT. Its translation is CASSLTPRLLPNTEAFF. Variable domain in full (rest from reference TRBV28 and TRBJ1-1): DVKVTQSSRYLVKRTGEKVFLECVQDMDHENMFWYRQDPGLGLRLIYFSYDVKMKEKGDIPEGYSVSREKKERFSLILESASTNQTSMYLCASSLTPRLLPNTEAFFGQGTRLTVV.

A single count supports this clone. The chain joins TRBV15 to TRBJ2-1, with D possibly matching TRBD1 (5 bases). CDR3 length: 17 residues. CDR1 is LNHNV and CDR2 is YYDKDF in the germline V gene (reference sequence). Between the trimmed V and J ends, which lost 3 bases and 0 bases, there was a span of 15 bases. In DNA, the CDR3 is TGTGCCACCAGCAGCGATATGGACACTAACTCCTACAATGAGCAGTTCTTC. Its translation is CATSSDMDTNSYNEQFF.

Regarding this clone: This CDR3 is also generated by other DNA sequences in the sample. V and J are TRBV9 and TRBJ1-5; maybe TRBD1 (6 bases). The CDR3 consists of 15 residues. The V end was cut by 0 bases, the J end by 2 bases, with 9 bases between. Germline V lookup: CDR1 SGDLS, CDR2 YYNGEE. For the CDR3, the DNA is TGTGCCAGCAGCGTAGGGGGGGGCGGCAATCAGCCCCAGCATTTT. Protein sequence: CASSVGGGGNQPQHF.

The chain has TRBV6-6 and TRBJ2-1; unclear D gene. V lost 2 bases to trimming and J lost 6 bases, with 8 bases between them. The CDR3 loop spans 13 amino acids. Germline assignment: CDR1 MNHNY and CDR2 SVGAGI (reference sequence). This CDR3 reads CASSYGQPNEQFF. CDR3 DNA sequence: TGTGCCAGCAGTTACGGTCAGCCCAATGAGCAGTTCTTC.

This clone was counted a few times. The V call is TRBV19, the J call TRBJ1-2; D not certain. CDR1 LNHDA and CDR2 SQIVND come from the germline V gene (reference sequence). Trimming stripped 2 bases from V and 6 bases from J, with 7 bases between. The CDR3 sequence is 12 residues long. In DNA form, the CDR3 reads TGTGCCAGTAGTATACGGTTCCATGGCTACACCTTC. The encoded protein is CASSIRFHGYTF. The full variable domain, its missing parts supplied by reference TRBV19 and TRBJ1-2, is DGGITQSPKYLFRKEGQNVTLSCEQNLNHDAMYWYRQDPGQGLRLIYYSQIVNDFQKGDIAEGYSVSREKKESFPLTVTSAQKNPTAFYLCASSIRFHGYTFGSGTRLTVV.

V and J are TRBV4-1 and TRBJ2-1, with TRBD2 as a possible D gene (6 bases). Germline V gene sequence: CDR1 MGHRA, CDR2 YSYEKL. CDR3 length equals 13 residues. V lost 4 bases and J 7 bases, leaving 11 bases between the germline ends. The CDR3 DNA reads as TGCGCCAGCAGCCTCACGGGGAGGAATGAGCAGTTCTTC. Translating it yields CASSLTGRNEQFF.